What follows is one T cell receptor beta chain and its context. In the original workflow: Researchers report that nucleated cell counts were estimated from reference gene primer amplification. The method was immunoSEQ multiplex PCR; TCRdb's version includes in-frame clones alone and lacks a portion of them. That table gives V, J and clone size, and the DNA gave D and trimming. The sample includes 250,000 or so clones, about 83% of them seen just once. V gave up 6 bases and J gave up 2 bases, with 13 bases separating them. CDR1 is ENHRY, CDR2 SYGVKD, per germline. There are 15 residues in the CDR3. The data are from a study of blood T cell repertoires in COVID-19. Study-wide context: Samples representing acute and convalescent COVID-19 were sourced from the United States, Italy and Spain. In each case, the material was cDNA or gDNA derived from T cells, B-cell-depleted T cells, or PBMCs.

The chain recombines TRBV10-3 with TRBJ1-4; TRBD1 might be the D (5 bases). The TCR was taken from a young man who had recovered from COVID-19. The sequenced material came from peripheral blood. Written as DNA, the CDR3 is TGTGCCATCAGCCGCGGGACCGAGACTAATGAAAAACTGTTTTTT. This sequence encodes CAISRGTETNEKLFF.